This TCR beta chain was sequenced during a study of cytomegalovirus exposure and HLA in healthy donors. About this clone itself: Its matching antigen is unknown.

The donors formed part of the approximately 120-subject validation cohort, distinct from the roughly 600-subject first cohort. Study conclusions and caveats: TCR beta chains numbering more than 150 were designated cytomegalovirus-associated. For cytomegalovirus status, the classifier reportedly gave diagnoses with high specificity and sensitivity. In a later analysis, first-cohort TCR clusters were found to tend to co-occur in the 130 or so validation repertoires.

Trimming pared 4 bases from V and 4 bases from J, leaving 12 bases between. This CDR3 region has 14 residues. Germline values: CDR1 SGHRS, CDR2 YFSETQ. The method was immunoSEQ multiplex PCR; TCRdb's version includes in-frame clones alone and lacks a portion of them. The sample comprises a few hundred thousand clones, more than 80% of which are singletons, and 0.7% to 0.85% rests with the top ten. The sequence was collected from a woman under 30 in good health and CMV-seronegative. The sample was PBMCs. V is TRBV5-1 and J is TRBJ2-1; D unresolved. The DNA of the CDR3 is TGCGCCAGCAGCCGGCTTCTAGATTACAATGAGCAGTTCTTC. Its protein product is CASSRLLDYNEQFF.